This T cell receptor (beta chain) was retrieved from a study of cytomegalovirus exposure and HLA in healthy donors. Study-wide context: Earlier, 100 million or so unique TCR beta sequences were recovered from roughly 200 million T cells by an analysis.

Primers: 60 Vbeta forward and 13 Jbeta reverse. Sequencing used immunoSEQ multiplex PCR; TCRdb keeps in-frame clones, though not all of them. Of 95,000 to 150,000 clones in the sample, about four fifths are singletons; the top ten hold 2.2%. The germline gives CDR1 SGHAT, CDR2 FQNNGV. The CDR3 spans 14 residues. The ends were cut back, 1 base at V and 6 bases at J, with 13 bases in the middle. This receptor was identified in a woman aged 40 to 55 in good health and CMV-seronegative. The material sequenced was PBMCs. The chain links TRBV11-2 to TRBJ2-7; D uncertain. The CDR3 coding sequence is TGTGCCAGCAGCTTAGCGTTCAACAGTTTCGAGCAGTACTTC. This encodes CASSLAFNSFEQYF.